This is a list of T cell receptor beta chains from one sample in a study of post-analysis software for immune sequencing data. TCRdb used MiXCR to reprocess the PCR reads, holding one entry per CDR3 protein. The sample yields hundreds of thousands of distinct CDR3 sequences, roughly 45% seen once. The sample taken for sequencing was blood. The receptors stem from a girl aged 10-17 years with multiple sclerosis. CDR3s include the opening cysteine and the closing phenylalanine or tryptophan.

V	J	CDR3
TRBV6-5	TRBJ2-5	CASSASWAGNEQYF
TRBV28	NA	CASSLLEGAYEQYF
TRBV6-1	TRBJ2-1	CASSEVGSAYGNEQFF
TRBV20-1	NA	CSATALEAYEQYF
TRBV11-2	TRBJ2-6	CASSLSYSGANVLTF
TRBV10-3	TRBJ2-7	CAISPGQGSYEQYF
TRBV12-3/TRBV12-4	TRBJ2-5	CASSFGEKETQYF
TRBV11-1	TRBJ2-1	CASSVGRDNEQFF
TRBV2	TRBJ2-1	CASTLAGGRVYNEQFF
TRBV4-1	NA	CASSHGLYEQYF
TRBV4-2	TRBJ2-1	CASSQDTLAGGYNEQFF
TRBV20-1	TRBJ1-1	CSAPPSGKSTEAFF
TRBV12-3/TRBV12-4	TRBJ2-5	CASSLAYQETQYF
TRBV9	TRBJ2-4	CASSSPQRGTAKNIQYF
TRBV12-3/TRBV12-4	NA	CASSWDRVDYEQYF
TRBV29-1	TRBJ1-4	CSVGGTPNEKLFF
TRBV11-3	TRBJ2-7	CASSLVNAPLYEQYF
TRBV28	TRBJ2-5	CASSLLQRGVETQYF
TRBV4-2	TRBJ2-3	CASSQEVWAGDRTDTQYF
TRBV9	TRBJ2-1	CASSPSGGPPYNEQFF
TRBV19	TRBJ2-1	CASRDRSPYNGQFF
TRBV20-1	TRBJ2-7	CSASGTSGPMGAYEQYF
TRBV7-3	TRBJ2-5	CASSPSGQYQETQYF
TRBV29-1	TRBJ2-1	CSVEISGRPDNEQFF
TRBV6-2/TRBV6-3	NA	CARRGLQREPHEQYF
TRBV18	TRBJ2-7	CASSPPGTGNEQYF
TRBV5-1	TRBJ2-7	CASSPRWETTYEQYF
TRBV4-1	TRBJ2-1	CASSPEEAGDYNEQFF
TRBV20-1	TRBJ1-5	CSAIDGSNQPQHF
TRBV4-3	TRBJ2-3	CASSLRGQDTDTQYF
TRBV20-1	TRBJ1-5	CSANRQGAWSNQPQHF
TRBV4-1	TRBJ1-1	CASRPSHTQGALNTEAFF
TRBV20-1	TRBJ2-5	CSARAWEDTQYF
TRBV13	TRBJ2-1	CASSLGLGDWTSGLLKRWDEQFF
TRBV20-1	TRBJ2-3	CSATSGGSTDTQYF
TRBV7-2	TRBJ2-1	CASSHYSGRGYNEQFF
TRBV4-3	NA	CASTPSWREAGYEQYF
TRBV10-3	TRBJ1-4	CAVSESAATNEKLFF
TRBV20-1	TRBJ2-3	CSASEGYSVTQYF
TRBV7-9	TRBJ2-5	CASTLGAETQYF
TRBV29-1	TRBJ2-1	CSVGSGPYNEQFF
TRBV9	TRBJ1-2	CASSVATGGEKYSYGYTF
TRBV28	TRBJ2-7	CASSSHGTGDKEQYF
TRBV3-1	TRBJ2-1	CASSPVGGFSYNEQFF
TRBV28	TRBJ2-1	CASGTSNEQFF